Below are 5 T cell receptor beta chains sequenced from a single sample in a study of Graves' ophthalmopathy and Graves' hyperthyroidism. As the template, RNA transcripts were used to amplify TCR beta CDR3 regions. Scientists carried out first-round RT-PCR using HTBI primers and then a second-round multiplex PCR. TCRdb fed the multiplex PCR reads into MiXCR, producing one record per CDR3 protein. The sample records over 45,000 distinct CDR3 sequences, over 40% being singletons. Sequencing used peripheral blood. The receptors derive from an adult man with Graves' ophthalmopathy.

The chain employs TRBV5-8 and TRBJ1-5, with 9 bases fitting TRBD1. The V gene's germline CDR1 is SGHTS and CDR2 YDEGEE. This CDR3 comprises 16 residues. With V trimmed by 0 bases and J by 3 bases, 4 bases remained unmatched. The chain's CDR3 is CASSLAGQGINQPQHF. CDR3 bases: TGTGCCAGCAGCTTGGCCGGACAGGGGATCAATCAGCCCCAGCATTTT.

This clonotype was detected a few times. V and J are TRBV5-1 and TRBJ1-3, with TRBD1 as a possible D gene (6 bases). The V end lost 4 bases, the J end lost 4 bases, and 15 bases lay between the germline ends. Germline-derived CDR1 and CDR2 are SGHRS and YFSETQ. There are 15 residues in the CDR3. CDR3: CASSPGGGQGNTIYF. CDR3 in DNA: TGCGCCAGCAGCCCGGGCGGGGGGCAAGGAAACACCATATATTTT.

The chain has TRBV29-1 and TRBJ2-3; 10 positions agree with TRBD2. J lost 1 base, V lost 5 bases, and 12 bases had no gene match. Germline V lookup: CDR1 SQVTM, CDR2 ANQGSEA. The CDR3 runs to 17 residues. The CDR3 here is CSVPKPASGGRTDTQYF. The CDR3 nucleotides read TGCAGCGTTCCCAAACCCGCTAGCGGGGGCCGCACAGATACGCAGTATTTT.

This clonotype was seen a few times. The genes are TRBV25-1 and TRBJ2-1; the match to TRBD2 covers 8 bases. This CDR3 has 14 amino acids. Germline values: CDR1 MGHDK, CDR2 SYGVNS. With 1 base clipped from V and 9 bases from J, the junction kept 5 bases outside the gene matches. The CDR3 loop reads CASSESWRGAEQFF. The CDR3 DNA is TGTGCCAGCAGTGAATCATGGCGGGGGGCTGAGCAGTTCTTC.

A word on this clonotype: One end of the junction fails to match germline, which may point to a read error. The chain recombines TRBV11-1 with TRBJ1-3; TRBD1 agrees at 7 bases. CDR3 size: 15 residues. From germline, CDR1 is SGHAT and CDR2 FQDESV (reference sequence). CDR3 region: CAGSLGGTAGDTIYF. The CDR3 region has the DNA TGTGCCGGCAGCTTAGGAGGGACAGCTGGAGACACCATATATTTT. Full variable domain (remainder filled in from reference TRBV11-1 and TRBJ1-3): EAEVAQSPRYKITEKSQAVAFWCDPISGHATLYWYRQILGQGPELLVQFQDESVVDDSQLPKDRFSAERLKGVDSTLKIQPAELGDSAMYLCAGSLGGTAGDTIYFGEGSWLTVV.